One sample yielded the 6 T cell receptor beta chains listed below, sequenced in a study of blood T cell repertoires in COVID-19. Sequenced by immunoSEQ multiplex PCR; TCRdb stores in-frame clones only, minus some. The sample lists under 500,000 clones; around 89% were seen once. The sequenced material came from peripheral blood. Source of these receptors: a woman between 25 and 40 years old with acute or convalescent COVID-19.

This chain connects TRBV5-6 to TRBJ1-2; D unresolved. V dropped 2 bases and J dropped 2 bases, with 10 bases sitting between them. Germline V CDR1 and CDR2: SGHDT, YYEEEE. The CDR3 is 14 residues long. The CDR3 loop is CASSFGRGNYGYTF. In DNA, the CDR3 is TGTGCCAGCAGCTTTGGCCGCGGGAACTATGGCTACACCTTC.

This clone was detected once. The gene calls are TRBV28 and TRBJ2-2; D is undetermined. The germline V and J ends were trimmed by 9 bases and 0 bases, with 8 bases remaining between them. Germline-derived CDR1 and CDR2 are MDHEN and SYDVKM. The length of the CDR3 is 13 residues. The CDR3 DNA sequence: TGTGCCAGTTCTCGGGCGAACACCGGGGAGCTGTTTTTT. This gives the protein CASSRANTGELFF.

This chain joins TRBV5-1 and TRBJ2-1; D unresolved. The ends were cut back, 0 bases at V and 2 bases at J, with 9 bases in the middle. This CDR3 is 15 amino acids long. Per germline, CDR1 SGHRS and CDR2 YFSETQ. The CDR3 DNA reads TGCGCCAGCAGCTTGGGCGCAGGTGCCTACAATGAGCAGTTCTTC. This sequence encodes CASSLGAGAYNEQFF.

The CDR3 loop is CASSLPPAGGLDTQYF. The DNA of the CDR3 is TGCGCCAGCAGCCTACCACCAGCGGGCGGGCTAGATACGCAGTATTTT. The chain links TRBV4-1 to TRBJ2-3; tentative D call: TRBD2 (6 bases). The CDR3 is 16 residues long. In germline, CDR1 is MGHRA, CDR2 YSYEKL. V lost 4 bases and J lost 5, with 19 bases in between.

The CDR3 bases are TGCGCCAGCAGCCCTATGAGCGGGGGGGTCACAGATACGCAGTATTTT. Its translation: CASSPMSGGVTDTQYF. This chain uses TRBV5-1 with TRBJ2-3, with 10 bases matching TRBD2. J was trimmed by 2 bases and V by 4 bases; bases with no gene match: 7. The CDR3 is 16 residues long. CDR1 SGHRS and CDR2 YFSETQ come from the germline V gene.

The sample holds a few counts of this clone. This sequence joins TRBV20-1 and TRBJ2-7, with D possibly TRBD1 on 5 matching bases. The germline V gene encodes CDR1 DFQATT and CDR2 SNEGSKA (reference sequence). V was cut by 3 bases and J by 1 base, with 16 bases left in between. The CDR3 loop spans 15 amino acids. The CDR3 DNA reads TGCAGTGCTAGTCTGTTGGACACGCTTTCCTACGAGCAGTACTTC. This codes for CSASLLDTLSYEQYF.